The source of this T cell receptor (beta chain) is a study of OX40 agonist ivuxolimab in advanced cancers. Turning to the study itself: Each patient was given ivuxolimab into a vein every 2 weeks, at 0.01 to 10 mg/kg. Partial responses, seen in three patients, involved one hepatocellular carcinoma and two cutaneous melanomas.

Some clones are missing from TCRdb's copy, which holds only in-frame ones; the method was immunoSEQ multiplex PCR. The data contain around 76,000 clones, around 87% of them singletons. This CDR3 is 11 amino acids long. Germline CDR1 is SGHNT and CDR2 is YYREEE (reference sequence). Of note for this clone: Compared with germline, one end of the junction differs, possibly owing to a read error.

The sequence was obtained from an adult with an advanced solid tumor such as melanoma, head and neck, liver or kidney cancer. This specimen was CD4+ or CD8+ T cells sorted from blood, taken in a trial of the OX40 agonist ivuxolimab. The chain joins TRBV5-4 to TRBJ1-2; no clear D gene. CDR3 nucleotide sequence: TGTGCCAGCAGCTTGGAAGGGTACCTCCACTTC. Translated, it gives CASSLEGYLHF.